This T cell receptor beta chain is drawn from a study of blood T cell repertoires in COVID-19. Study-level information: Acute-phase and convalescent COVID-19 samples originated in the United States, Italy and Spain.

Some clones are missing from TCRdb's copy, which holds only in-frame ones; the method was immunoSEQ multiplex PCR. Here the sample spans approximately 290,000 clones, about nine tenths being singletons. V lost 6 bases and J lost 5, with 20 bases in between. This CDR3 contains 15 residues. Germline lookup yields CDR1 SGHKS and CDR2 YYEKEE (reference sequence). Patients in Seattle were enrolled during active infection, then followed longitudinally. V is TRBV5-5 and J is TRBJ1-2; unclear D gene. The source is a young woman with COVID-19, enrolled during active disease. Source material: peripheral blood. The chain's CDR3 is CASTPASQTAYGYTF. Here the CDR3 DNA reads TGTGCCAGCACCCCTGCATCACAGACGGCGTATGGCTACACCTTC.